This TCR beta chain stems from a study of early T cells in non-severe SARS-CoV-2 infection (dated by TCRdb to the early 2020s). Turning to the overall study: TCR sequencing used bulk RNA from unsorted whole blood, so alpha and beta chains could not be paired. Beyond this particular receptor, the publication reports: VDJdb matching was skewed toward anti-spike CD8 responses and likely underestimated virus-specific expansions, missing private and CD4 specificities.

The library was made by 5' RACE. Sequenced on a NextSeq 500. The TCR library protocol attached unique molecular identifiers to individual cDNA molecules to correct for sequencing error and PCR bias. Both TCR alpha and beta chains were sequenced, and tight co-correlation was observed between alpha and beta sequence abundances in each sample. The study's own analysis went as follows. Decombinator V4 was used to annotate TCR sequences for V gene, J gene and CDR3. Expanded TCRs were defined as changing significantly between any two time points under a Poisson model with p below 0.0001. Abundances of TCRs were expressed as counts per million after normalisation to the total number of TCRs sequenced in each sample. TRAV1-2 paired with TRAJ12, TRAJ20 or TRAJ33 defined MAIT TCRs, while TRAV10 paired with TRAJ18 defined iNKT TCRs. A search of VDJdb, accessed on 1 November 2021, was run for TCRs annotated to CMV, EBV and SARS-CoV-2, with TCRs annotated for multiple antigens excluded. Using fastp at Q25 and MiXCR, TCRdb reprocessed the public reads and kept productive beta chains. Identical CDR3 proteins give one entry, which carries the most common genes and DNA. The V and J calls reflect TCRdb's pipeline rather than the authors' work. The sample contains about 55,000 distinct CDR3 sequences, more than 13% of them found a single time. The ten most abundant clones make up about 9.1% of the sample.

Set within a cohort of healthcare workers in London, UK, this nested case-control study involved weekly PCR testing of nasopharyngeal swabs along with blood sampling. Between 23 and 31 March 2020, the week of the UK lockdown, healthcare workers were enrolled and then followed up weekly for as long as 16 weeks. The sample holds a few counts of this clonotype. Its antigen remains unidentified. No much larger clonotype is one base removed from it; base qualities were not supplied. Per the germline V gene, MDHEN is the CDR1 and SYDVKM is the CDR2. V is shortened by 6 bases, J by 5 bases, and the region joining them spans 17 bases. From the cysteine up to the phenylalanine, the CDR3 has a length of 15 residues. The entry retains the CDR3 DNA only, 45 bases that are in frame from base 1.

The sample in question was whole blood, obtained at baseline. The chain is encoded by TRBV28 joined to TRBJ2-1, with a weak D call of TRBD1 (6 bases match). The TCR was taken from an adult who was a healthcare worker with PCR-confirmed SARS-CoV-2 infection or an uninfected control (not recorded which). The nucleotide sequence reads TGTGCCAGCAGCCCCCTAGGCCAGGGGAACAATGAGCAGTTCTTC. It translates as CASSPLGQGNNEQFF.